These T cell receptor beta chains were read from a single sample in a study of T cell repertoires in cytomegalovirus infection. Their target antigens are unknown. TCRdb re-called the reads with MiXCR, one entry per CDR3 protein. The sample lists roughly 220,000 distinct CDR3 sequences; 35% to 45% were seen once. This sample comprised CD8+ T cells from cultured PBMCs, obtained from culture after CMV antigen stimulation. The receptors were sampled from a human donor in good health (CMV status not recorded). Some clones in this sample may be carry-over from other donors' samples. Each CDR3 is given with its conserved first and last residue. The D gene is left open where the match is weak. Clone size is stated in some rows and not others, as once, few, many or a class when expanded.

D: NA; size: few; J: TRBJ1-2; V: TRBV12-3/TRBV12-4; CDR3: CASSHSQDYTF; DNA: TGTGCCAGCAGCCACAGCCAGGATTACACCTTC
D: NA; size: few; J: TRBJ2-5; V: TRBV4-1; CDR3: CASSQGRLGRIQETQYF; DNA: TGCGCCAGCAGCCAAGGAAGGCTGGGGAGGATCCAAGAGACCCAGTACTTC
D: NA; size: many; J: TRBJ2-6; V: TRBV29-1; CDR3: CSVRFSSGANVLTF; DNA: TGCAGCGTCAGGTTCAGCTCTGGGGCCAACGTCCTGACTTTC
D: TRBD1; size: few; J: TRBJ1-2; V: TRBV11-1; CDR3: CASSSGTGRYGYTF; DNA: TGTGCCAGCAGCTCCGGGACAGGGCGCTATGGCTACACCTTC
D: NA; size: few; J: TRBJ1-6; V: TRBV4-1; CDR3: CASSQGRVGSPLHF; DNA: TGCGCCAGCAGCCAAGGCAGGGTGGGTTCACCCCTCCACTTT
D: TRBD1; size: few; J: TRBJ1-1; V: TRBV4-1; CDR3: CASSHGTGTTEAFF; DNA: TGCGCCAGCAGCCACGGGACAGGTACGACTGAAGCTTTCTTT
D: TRBD1; size: NA; J: TRBJ1-1; V: TRBV6-6; CDR3: CASRQGQKTEAFF; DNA: TGTGCCAGCAGACAGGGGCAAAAAACTGAAGCTTTCTTT
D: TRBD1; size: NA; J: TRBJ1-2; V: TRBV5-6; CDR3: CASSFEGAVGYTF; DNA: TGTGCCAGCAGCTTTGAGGGGGCGGTAGGCTACACCTTC
D: TRBD1; size: few; J: TRBJ1-2; V: TRBV28; CDR3: CASSLRRGRAGGNGYTF; DNA: TGTGCCAGCAGTTTACGGCGTGGAAGAGCAGGGGGCAATGGCTACACCTTC
D: NA; size: few; J: TRBJ1-1; V: TRBV7-8; CDR3: CASSKEQGTEAFF; DNA: TGTGCCAGCAGCAAGGAGCAGGGAACTGAAGCTTTCTTT
D: TRBD1; size: NA; J: TRBJ1-1; V: TRBV4-1; CDR3: CASSPKARDRRTEAFF; DNA: TGCGCCAGCAGCCCAAAGGCCCGGGACAGAAGAACTGAAGCTTTCTTT
D: NA; size: few; J: TRBJ1-3; V: TRBV10-3; CDR3: CAITSGDDGNTIYF; DNA: TGTGCCATCACCTCGGGGGACGACGGAAACACCATATATTTT
D: TRBD2; size: NA; J: TRBJ2-1; V: TRBV24-1; CDR3: CATSPGLAGGNEQFF; DNA: TGTGCCACCAGTCCGGGACTAGCGGGGGGGAATGAGCAGTTCTTC
D: NA; size: few; J: TRBJ1-1; V: TRBV28; CDR3: CASSLEGQGKNTEAFF; DNA: TGTGCCAGCAGTTTAGAAGGTCAGGGGAAGAACACTGAAGCTTTCTTT
D: TRBD2; size: few; J: TRBJ2-1; V: TRBV7-8; CDR3: CASSQGLAGGSSYNEQFF; DNA: TGTGCCAGCAGCCAGGGACTAGCGGGGGGAAGCTCCTACAATGAGCAGTTCTTC
D: NA; size: few; J: TRBJ1-2; V: TRBV12-3/TRBV12-4; CDR3: CASSLAKKSGYTF; DNA: TGTGCCAGCAGTTTAGCGAAAAAGTCCGGCTACACCTTC
D: NA; size: NA; J: TRBJ2-7; V: TRBV28; CDR3: CAPRWGGLTYEQYF; DNA: TGTGCCCCGCGGTGGGGGGGCCTTACCTACGAGCAGTACTTC
D: NA; size: NA; J: TRBJ2-2; V: TRBV14; CDR3: CASSQDLARENDGELFF; DNA: TGTGCCAGCAGCCAAGATTTGGCCAGGGAGAATGACGGGGAGCTGTTTTTT
D: NA; size: NA; J: TRBJ1-1; V: TRBV19; CDR3: CATRLNGQLEAFF; DNA: TGTGCCACCCGCCTGAACGGGCAGCTTGAAGCTTTCTTT
D: TRBD2; size: few; J: TRBJ2-1; V: TRBV7-9; CDR3: CASSFTPGLADDGGEQFF; DNA: TGTGCCAGCAGCTTTACCCCGGGACTAGCGGACGATGGGGGTGAGCAGTTCTTC
D: NA; size: NA; J: TRBJ2-2; V: TRBV24-1; CDR3: CATSLDGGELFF; DNA: TGTGCCACCAGTCTAGACGGCGGGGAGCTGTTTTTT
D: TRBD1; size: NA; J: TRBJ2-7; V: TRBV4-2; CDR3: CASSRRTGQAYEQYF; DNA: TGTGCCAGCAGCCGGAGGACAGGACAAGCCTACGAGCAGTACTTC
D: TRBD2; size: few; J: TRBJ2-3; V: TRBV20-1; CDR3: CSATPRTSGVTDTQYF; DNA: TGCAGTGCTACCCCCCGGACTAGCGGAGTCACAGATACGCAGTATTTT
D: TRBD1; size: few; J: TRBJ1-1; V: TRBV28; CDR3: CASRPTGQGVSRAFF; DNA: TGTGCCAGCAGGCCGACAGGACAGGGGGTTAGTCGGGCTTTCTTT
D: NA; size: NA; J: TRBJ2-7; V: TRBV5-4; CDR3: CASSSDGNEQYF; DNA: TGTGCCAGCAGCTCCGACGGGAACGAGCAGTACTTC
D: NA; size: NA; J: TRBJ2-7; V: TRBV7-2; CDR3: CASSLDGAGGDEQYF; DNA: TGTGCCAGCAGCTTAGATGGGGCTGGAGGCGACGAGCAGTACTTC
D: NA; size: NA; J: TRBJ1-1; V: TRBV27; CDR3: CASSLLGEGTEAFF; DNA: TGTGCCAGCAGTCTCCTCGGGGAGGGCACTGAAGCTTTCTTT
D: NA; size: NA; J: TRBJ1-2; V: TRBV7-9; CDR3: CASSSRSGARTVEGTF; DNA: TGTGCCAGCAGCTCCCGTTCGGGGGCGAGGACAGTTGAGGGCACCTTC
D: TRBD2; size: NA; J: TRBJ2-5; V: TRBV7-2; CDR3: CASGYQAGEETQYF; DNA: TGTGCCAGCGGATATCAAGCGGGGGAAGAGACCCAGTACTTC
D: NA; size: few; J: TRBJ1-6; V: TRBV6-1; CDR3: CASSEDGGSPLHF; DNA: TGTGCCAGCAGTGAAGACGGGGGTTCACCCCTCCACTTT